This is a list of T cell receptor beta chains from one sample in a study of OX40 agonist ivuxolimab in advanced cancers. Here immunoSEQ multiplex PCR was the method, and the copy in TCRdb shows in-frame clones only, minus some. The repertoire has about 50,000 clones, 90% to 95% of them found once; the top ten carry 4.9%. Here the sequenced sample was CD4+ or CD8+ T cells sorted from blood, taken in a trial of the OX40 agonist ivuxolimab. Receptors were obtained from an adult with an advanced solid tumor such as melanoma, head and neck, liver or kidney cancer. The CDR3 runs from the conserved cysteine through the conserved F or W. D genes are given only for firm matches. The size entry is marked missing in some rows and otherwise reads once, few, many or a size class.

clone_size | j_call | d_call | v_call | cdr3_aa | cdr3_nt
- | TRBJ2-1 | - | TRBV27 | CASSLLIRGYNEQFF | TGTGCCAGCAGTTTGTTAATTCGGGGCTACAATGAGCAGTTCTTC
- | TRBJ1-1 | - | TRBV7-9 | CASSFHETGTEAFF | TGTGCCAGCAGCTTTCACGAGACAGGCACTGAAGCTTTCTTT
- | TRBJ2-1 | - | TRBV7-8 | CASSLTVDAGYNEQFF | TGTGCCAGCAGCTTAACCGTGGACGCAGGTTACAATGAGCAGTTCTTC
- | TRBJ2-1 | - | TRBV2 | CASSEVSDSYNEQFF | TGTGCCAGCAGTGAAGTTAGCGACTCCTACAATGAGCAGTTCTTC
- | TRBJ2-1 | TRBD1 | TRBV7-9 | CASSLPGTGTYNEQFF | TGTGCCAGCAGCTTGCCCGGGACAGGGACCTACAATGAGCAGTTCTTC
- | TRBJ2-5 | TRBD2 | TRBV18 | CASSPSVAGAGETQYF | TGTGCCAGCTCACCATCAGTAGCGGGAGCGGGGGAGACCCAGTACTTC
- | TRBJ2-3 | - | TRBV4-1 | CASSAGTVNTDTQYF | TGCGCCAGCAGCGCCGGGACGGTCAACACAGATACGCAGTATTTT
once | TRBJ2-5 | TRBD2 | TRBV30 | CAWSWTSGGETQYF | TGTGCCTGGAGCTGGACTAGCGGTGGGGAGACCCAGTACTTC
- | TRBJ2-1 | - | TRBV5-1 | CASSLGKGDEQFF | TGCGCCAGCAGCTTGGGTAAGGGAGATGAGCAGTTCTTC
- | TRBJ2-1 | - | TRBV7-9 | CASSLGPGEQFF | TGTGCCAGCAGCTTAGGCCCGGGGGAGCAGTTCTTC
once | TRBJ1-5 | - | TRBV7-4 | CASSLNAGDHQPQHF | TGTGCCAGCAGTTTAAATGCAGGGGACCATCAGCCCCAGCATTTT
once | TRBJ2-2 | - | TRBV5-1 | CASSFYPKNTGELFF | TGCGCCAGCAGCTTTTACCCTAAGAACACCGGGGAGCTGTTTTTT
once | TRBJ2-2 | TRBD2 | TRBV5-1 | CASSPGLAGGLGTGELFF | TGCGCCAGCAGCCCGGGACTAGCGGGGGGCCTGGGAACCGGGGAGCTGTTTTTT
once | TRBJ2-2 | TRBD2 | TRBV9 | CASSARTSGTGELFF | TGTGCCAGCAGCGCACGGACTAGCGGGACTGGGGAGCTGTTTTTT
- | TRBJ1-1 | - | TRBV11-1 | CASSLLQNTEAFF | TGTGCCAGCAGCTTACTCCAGAACACTGAAGCTTTCTTT
- | TRBJ2-1 | - | TRBV7-8 | CASSLGGGPQAYNEQFF | TGTGCCAGCAGCTTAGGTGGGGGTCCCCAGGCTTACAATGAGCAGTTCTTC
- | TRBJ1-1 | - | TRBV19 | CARRSREGEGTEAFF | TGTGCCAGACGAAGCCGAGAAGGGGAAGGCACTGAAGCTTTCTTT